The T cell receptor beta chain described here comes from a study of cytomegalovirus exposure and HLA in healthy donors. Study at large: About four fifths of 350 to 400 genotyped donors fell in the Caucasian-associated ancestry cluster.

A remark on this clone: Its specificity is unknown.

V was clipped by 1 base and J by 0 bases, with 10 bases between them. CDR1 is SGHAT and CDR2 is FQNNGV in the germline V gene. The CDR3 runs to 17 residues. Overall study results and limits: Being indistinguishable, some V segments were excluded, TRBV6-2 and TRBV6-3 among them.

Both 60 Vbeta primers and 13 Jbeta primers went into the PCR. Produced via immunoSEQ multiplex PCR; TCRdb's table is partial and in-frame only. The repertoire holds about 97,000 clones, roughly 83% seen once, with around 3.5% in the top ten. The receptor was isolated from a male donor in good health and CMV-seropositive. This chain joins TRBV11-2 and TRBJ2-6, with D perhaps TRBD2 (6 bases). The sample taken for sequencing was PBMCs. The CDR3 DNA sequence: TGTGCCAGCAGCTTAGTCGGGGGAAGCTCTGGGGCCAACGTCCTGACTTTC. Protein sequence: CASSLVGGSSGANVLTF.